The TCR beta chain described here comes from a study of vaccination effects on CD4 cells after COVID-19. Antigen-specific CD4+ T cell clonotypes were called by their expansion after viral peptide-pool culture in ViraFEST. Following a roughly 11-day culture, CD4+ T cells were purified. Two doses of either BNT162b2 or mRNA-1273 were given to each participant. This CDR3 has 12 amino acids. The V gene's germline CDR1 is KGHSH and CDR2 LQKENI. Trimming stripped 3 bases from V and 1 base from J, with 0 bases between. Sequenced by immunoSEQ multiplex PCR; TCRdb stores in-frame clones only, minus some. The table records roughly 43,000 clones, about 76% of them present only once. Of note for this clone: The target antigen is unknown.

J is TRBJ2-2 and V is TRBV18; D not certain. This material consisted of CD4+ T cells from PBMCs cultured with HCoV-OC43 spike peptides, taken after COVID-19 vaccination. Documented subset: HCoV-OC43 spike overlapping peptide pool stimulation. The sequence was collected from a human donor who received a COVID-19 vaccine. Here the CDR3 reads CASSPNTGELFF. DNA for the CDR3: TGTGCCAGCTCACCGAACACCGGGGAGCTGTTTTTT.